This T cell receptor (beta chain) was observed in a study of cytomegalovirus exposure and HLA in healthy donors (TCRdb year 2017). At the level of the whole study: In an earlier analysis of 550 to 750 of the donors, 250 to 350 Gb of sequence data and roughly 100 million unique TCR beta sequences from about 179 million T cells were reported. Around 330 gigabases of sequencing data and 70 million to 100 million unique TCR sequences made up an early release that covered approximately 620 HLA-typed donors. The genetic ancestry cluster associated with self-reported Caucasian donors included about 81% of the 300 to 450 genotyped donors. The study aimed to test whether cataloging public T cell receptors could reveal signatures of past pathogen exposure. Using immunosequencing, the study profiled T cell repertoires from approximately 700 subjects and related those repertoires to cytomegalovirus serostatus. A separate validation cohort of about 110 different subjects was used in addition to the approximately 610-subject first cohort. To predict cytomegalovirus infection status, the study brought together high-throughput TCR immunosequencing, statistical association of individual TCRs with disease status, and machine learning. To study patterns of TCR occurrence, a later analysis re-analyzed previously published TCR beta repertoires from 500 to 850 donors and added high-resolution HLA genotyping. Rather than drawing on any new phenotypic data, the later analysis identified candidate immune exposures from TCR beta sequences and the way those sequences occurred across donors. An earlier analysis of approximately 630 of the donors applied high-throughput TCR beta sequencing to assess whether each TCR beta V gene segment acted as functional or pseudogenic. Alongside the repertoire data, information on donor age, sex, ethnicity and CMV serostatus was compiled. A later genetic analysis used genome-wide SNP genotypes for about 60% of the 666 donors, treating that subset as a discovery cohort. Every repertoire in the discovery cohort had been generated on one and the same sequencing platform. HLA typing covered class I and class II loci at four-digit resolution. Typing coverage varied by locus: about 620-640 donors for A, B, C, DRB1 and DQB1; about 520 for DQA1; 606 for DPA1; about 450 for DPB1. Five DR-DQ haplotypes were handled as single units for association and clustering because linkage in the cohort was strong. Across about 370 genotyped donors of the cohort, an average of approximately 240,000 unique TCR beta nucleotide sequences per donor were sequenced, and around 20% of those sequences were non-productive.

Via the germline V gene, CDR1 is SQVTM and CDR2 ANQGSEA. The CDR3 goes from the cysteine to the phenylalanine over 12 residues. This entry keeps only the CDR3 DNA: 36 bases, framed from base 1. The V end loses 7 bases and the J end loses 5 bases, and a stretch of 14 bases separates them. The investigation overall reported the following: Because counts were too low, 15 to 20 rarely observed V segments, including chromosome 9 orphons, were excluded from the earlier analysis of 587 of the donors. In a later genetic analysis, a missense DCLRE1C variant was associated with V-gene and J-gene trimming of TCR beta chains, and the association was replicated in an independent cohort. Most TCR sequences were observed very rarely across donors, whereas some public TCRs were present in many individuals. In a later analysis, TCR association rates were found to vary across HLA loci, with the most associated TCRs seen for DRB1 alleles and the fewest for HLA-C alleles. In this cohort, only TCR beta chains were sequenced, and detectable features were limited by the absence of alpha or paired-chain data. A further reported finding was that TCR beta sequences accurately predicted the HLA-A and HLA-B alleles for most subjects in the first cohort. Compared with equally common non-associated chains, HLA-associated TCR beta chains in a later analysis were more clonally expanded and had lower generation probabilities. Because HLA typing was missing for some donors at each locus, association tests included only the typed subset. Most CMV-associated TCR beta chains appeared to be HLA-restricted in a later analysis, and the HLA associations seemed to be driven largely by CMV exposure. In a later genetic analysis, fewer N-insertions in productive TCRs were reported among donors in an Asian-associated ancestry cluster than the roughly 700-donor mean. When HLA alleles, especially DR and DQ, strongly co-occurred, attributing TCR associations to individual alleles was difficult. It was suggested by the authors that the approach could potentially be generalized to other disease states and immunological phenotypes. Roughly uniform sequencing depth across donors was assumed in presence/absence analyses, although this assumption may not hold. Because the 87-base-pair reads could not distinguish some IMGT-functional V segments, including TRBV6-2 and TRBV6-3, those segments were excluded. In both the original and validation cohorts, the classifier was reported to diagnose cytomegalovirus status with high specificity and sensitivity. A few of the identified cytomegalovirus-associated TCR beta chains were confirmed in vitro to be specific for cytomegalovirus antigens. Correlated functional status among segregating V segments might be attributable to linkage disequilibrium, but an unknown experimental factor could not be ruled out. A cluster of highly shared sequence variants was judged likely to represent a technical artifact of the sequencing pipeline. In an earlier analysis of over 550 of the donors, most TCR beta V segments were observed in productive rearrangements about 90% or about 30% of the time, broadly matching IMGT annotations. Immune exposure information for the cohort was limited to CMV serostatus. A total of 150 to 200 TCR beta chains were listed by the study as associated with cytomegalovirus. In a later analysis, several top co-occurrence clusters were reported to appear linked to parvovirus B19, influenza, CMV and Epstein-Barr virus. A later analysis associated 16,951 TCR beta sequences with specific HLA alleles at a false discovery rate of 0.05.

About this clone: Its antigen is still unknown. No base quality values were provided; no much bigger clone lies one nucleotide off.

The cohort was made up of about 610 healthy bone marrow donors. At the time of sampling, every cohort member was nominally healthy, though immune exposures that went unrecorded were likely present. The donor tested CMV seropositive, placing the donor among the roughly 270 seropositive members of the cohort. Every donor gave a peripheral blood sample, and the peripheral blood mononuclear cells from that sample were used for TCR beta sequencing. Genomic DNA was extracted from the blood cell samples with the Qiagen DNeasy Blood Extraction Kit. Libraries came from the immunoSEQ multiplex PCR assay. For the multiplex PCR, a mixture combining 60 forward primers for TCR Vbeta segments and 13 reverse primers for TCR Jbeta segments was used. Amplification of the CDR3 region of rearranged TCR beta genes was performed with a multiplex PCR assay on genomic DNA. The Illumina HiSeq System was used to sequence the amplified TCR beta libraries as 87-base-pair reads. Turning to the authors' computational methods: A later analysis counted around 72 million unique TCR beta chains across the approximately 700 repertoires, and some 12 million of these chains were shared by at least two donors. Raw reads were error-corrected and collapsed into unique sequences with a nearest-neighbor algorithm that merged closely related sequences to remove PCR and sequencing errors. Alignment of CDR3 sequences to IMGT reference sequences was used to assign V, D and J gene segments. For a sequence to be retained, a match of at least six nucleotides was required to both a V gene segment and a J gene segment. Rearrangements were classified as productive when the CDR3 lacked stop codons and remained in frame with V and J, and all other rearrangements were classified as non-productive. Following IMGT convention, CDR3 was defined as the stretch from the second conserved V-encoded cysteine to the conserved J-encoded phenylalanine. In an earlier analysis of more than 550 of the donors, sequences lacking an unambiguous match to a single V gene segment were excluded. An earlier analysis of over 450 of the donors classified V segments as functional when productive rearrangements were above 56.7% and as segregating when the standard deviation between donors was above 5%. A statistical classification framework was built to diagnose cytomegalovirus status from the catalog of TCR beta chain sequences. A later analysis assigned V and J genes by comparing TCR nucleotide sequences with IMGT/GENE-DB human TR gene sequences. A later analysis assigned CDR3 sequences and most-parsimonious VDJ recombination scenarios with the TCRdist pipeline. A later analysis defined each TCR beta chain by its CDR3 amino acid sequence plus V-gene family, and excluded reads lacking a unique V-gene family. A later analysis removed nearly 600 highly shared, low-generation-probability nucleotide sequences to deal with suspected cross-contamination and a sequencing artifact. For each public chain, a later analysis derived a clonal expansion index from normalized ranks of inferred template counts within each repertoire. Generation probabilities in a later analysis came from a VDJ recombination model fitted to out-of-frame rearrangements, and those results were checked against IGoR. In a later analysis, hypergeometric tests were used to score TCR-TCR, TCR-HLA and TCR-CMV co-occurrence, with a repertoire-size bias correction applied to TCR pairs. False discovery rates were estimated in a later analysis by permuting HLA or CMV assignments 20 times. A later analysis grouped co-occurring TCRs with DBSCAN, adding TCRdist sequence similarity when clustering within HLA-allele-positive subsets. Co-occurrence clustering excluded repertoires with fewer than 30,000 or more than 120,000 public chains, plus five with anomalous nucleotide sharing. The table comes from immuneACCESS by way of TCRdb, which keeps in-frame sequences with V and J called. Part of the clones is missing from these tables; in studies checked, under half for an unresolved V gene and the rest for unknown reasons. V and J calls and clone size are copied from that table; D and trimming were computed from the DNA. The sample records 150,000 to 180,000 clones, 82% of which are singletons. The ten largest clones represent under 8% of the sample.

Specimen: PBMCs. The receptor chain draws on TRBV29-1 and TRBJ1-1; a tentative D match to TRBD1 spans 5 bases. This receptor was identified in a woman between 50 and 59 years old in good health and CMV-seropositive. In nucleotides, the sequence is TGCAGCGCCAGTAGGGGCGGTACTGAAGCTTTCTTT. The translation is CSASRGGTEAFF.